The 27 T cell receptor beta chains below were found in one sample sequenced in a study of T cells in localized non-small cell lung cancer. Using immunoSEQ multiplex PCR, the repertoire was profiled, and TCRdb retains in-frame clones only, with some absent. The sample carries about 39,000 clones, around 79% recorded once. This material consisted of PBMCs, taken before any cancer treatment. The origin of the receptors is a woman aged 40-70 years with stage II squamous cell lung carcinoma.

This sequence joins TRBV6-5 and TRBJ2-7; no definite D call. The V end was cut by 0 bases, the J end by 3 bases, with 12 bases between. This CDR3 comprises 15 residues. Germline CDR1 is MNHEY and CDR2 is SVGAGI. The CDR3 here is CASSYSQKWGYEQYF. The CDR3 DNA follows: TGTGCCAGCAGTTACTCCCAAAAATGGGGCTACGAGCAGTACTTC.

The rearrangement uses TRBV10-2 and TRBJ2-3; D perhaps matches TRBD2 (6 bases). V lost 1 base and J lost 3, with 8 bases in between. Germline values: CDR1 WSHSY, CDR2 SAAADI. This CDR3 spans 14 amino acids. The CDR3 here is CASSELAETDTQYF. CDR3 coding DNA: TGCGCCAGCAGTGAGTTAGCGGAGACAGATACGCAGTATTTT.

The chain combines TRBV5-6 with TRBJ2-3; tentatively, D is TRBD2 (5 bases). The CDR3 is 14 amino acids. The germline V and J ends were trimmed by 1 base and 5 bases, with 11 bases remaining between them. Per the germline V gene, CDR1 is SGHDT and CDR2 is YYEEEE. CDR3 residues: CASSLTPEGDTQYF. The CDR3 coding sequence is TGTGCCAGCAGCTTGACACCTGAGGGAGATACGCAGTATTTT.

V and J are TRBV19 and TRBJ2-1; D may be TRBD1 or TRBD2 (5 bases each). The germline gives CDR1 LNHDA, CDR2 SQIVND (reference sequence). The V and J ends lost 4 bases and 5 bases respectively, with 12 bases between them. The CDR3 covers 14 residues. CDR3 in amino acids: CASSRGLADNEQFF. Here the CDR3 DNA reads TGTGCCAGTAGTAGGGGCCTAGCCGACAATGAGCAGTTCTTC.

The count of this clone is one. The genes are TRBV29-1 and TRBJ1-1; D remains ambiguous. Germline V gene lookup returns CDR1 SQVTM and CDR2 ANQGSEA. There are 12 residues in the CDR3. Trimming shortened V by 2 bases and J by 0 bases, and 4 bases separated the two germline ends. This chain's CDR3 is CSVEQLNTEAFF. CDR3 nucleotide sequence: TGCAGCGTTGAACAGCTGAACACTGAAGCTTTCTTT. The variable domain in full, completed from reference TRBV29-1 and TRBJ1-1, reads SAVISQKPSRDICQRGTSLTIQCQVDSQVTMMFWYRQQPGQSLTLIATANQGSEATYESGFVIDKFPISRPNLTFSTLTVSNMSPEDSSIYLCSVEQLNTEAFFGQGTRLTVV.

V and J are TRBV10-3 and TRBJ2-5, with 9 bases that match TRBD2. The CDR3 spans 14 residues. CDR1 ENHRY and CDR2 SYGVKD come from the germline V gene. Trimming removed 9 bases from V and 4 bases from J; junction bases left unmatched: 9. The CDR3 DNA is TGTGCCATAGGTGGCGGGGGGGCGGTAGAGACCCAGTACTTC. Translated, it gives CAIGGGGAVETQYF.

This clone turned up a few times. The chain joins TRBV12-5 to TRBJ2-7; TRBD1 agrees at 8 bases. With 0 bases clipped from V and 3 bases from J, the junction kept 10 bases outside the gene matches. The CDR3 is 17 residues long. Germline V gene lookup returns CDR1 LGHNT and CDR2 FRNRAP. The CDR3 DNA is TGTGCTAGTGGTTTGGTTGTAGGGGGGACAGGCCACTACGAGCAGTACGTC. It specifies CASGLVVGGTGHYEQYV.

The chain carries TRBV4-2 and TRBJ1-5; D is uncertain. V lost 5 bases and J 4 bases, leaving 9 bases between the germline ends. The CDR3 is 13 residues long. Germline lookup yields CDR1 LGHNA and CDR2 YNFKEQ. Here the CDR3 reads CASSLALNQPQHF. The CDR3 coding sequence is TGTGCCAGCAGCTTAGCCCTAAATCAGCCCCAGCATTTT.

CDR3 nucleotide sequence: TGTGCCAGCAGTTTAATCGGTGATCAGCCCCAGCATTTT. Protein: CASSLIGDQPQHF. The chain carries TRBV27 and TRBJ1-5, with D hard to call. Germline values: CDR1 MNHEY, CDR2 SMNVEV (reference sequence). The length of the CDR3 is 13 residues. Trimming took off 2 bases at V and 5 bases at J, with 7 bases between the two ends.

The chain joins TRBV18 to TRBJ2-6; D is perhaps TRBD2 (6 bases). Germline-derived CDR1 and CDR2 are KGHSH and LQKENI. The CDR3 runs to 16 residues. V lost 4 bases to trimming and J lost 4 bases, with 14 bases between them. CDR3 bases: TGTGCCAGCTCACTTACATGGCTAGCGGGGGCCAACGTCCTGACTTTC. Amino acid sequence: CASSLTWLAGANVLTF. The full variable domain, in which reference TRBV18 and TRBJ2-6 provide the parts outside the CDR3, is NAGVMQNPRHLVRRRGQEARLRCSPMKGHSHVYWYRQLPEEGLKFMVYLQKENIIDESGMPKERFSAEFPKEGPSILRIQQVVRGDSAAYFCASSLTWLAGANVLTFGAGSRLTVL.

V and J are TRBV6-6 and TRBJ1-4; D remains unclear. CDR1 and CDR2 (germline): MNHNY, SVGAGI (reference sequence). V was cut by 0 bases and J by 6 bases, with 14 bases left in between. The CDR3 runs to 16 residues. The CDR3 bases are TGTGCCAGCAGTTACTCGTCGGTCAGAGGAGATGAAAAACTGTTTTTT. It codes for CASSYSSVRGDEKLFF.

The rearrangement links TRBV6-1 to TRBJ1-1; D gene unclear. The V end lost 6 bases, the J end lost 11 bases, and 22 bases lay between the germline ends. The CDR3 has 14 amino acids. From germline, CDR1 is MNHNS and CDR2 SASEGT. The DNA for the CDR3 is TGTGCCAGCAGGAACCGGCGGGAACTCAGCTACGCTTTCTTT. Amino acids: CASRNRRELSYAFF.

The chain uses TRBV5-1 and TRBJ2-1; D remains ambiguous. Germline V gene lookup returns CDR1 SGHRS and CDR2 YFSETQ. This CDR3 comprises 17 residues. Trimming cost V 4 bases and J 4 bases, with 21 bases left between them. CDR3 region: CASSPNSHSRVYNEQFF. Written as DNA, the CDR3 is TGCGCCAGCAGCCCTAATTCCCATTCCCGGGTTTACAATGAGCAGTTCTTC.

V usage is TRBV18 and J usage is TRBJ2-1; 11 bases fit TRBD2. This CDR3 has 16 residues. Germline V gene sequence: CDR1 KGHSH, CDR2 LQKENI. Trimming cost V 4 bases and J 4 bases; bases outside gene matches: 6. The CDR3: CASSQSSGGNYNEQFF. CDR3 DNA: TGTGCCAGCTCACAGTCTAGCGGGGGGAATTACAATGAGCAGTTCTTC.

The chain links TRBV4-2 to TRBJ2-5; TRBD2 is a possible D gene (5 bases). Germline loops: CDR1 LGHNA, CDR2 YNFKEQ. The CDR3 has 18 residues. Trimming shortened V by 0 bases and J by 4 bases, and 21 bases separated the two germline ends. CDR3 in amino acids: CASSQDYAGVNRGETQYF. As DNA, the CDR3 is TGTGCCAGCAGCCAAGATTACGCCGGGGTGAACCGAGGAGAGACCCAGTACTTC.

The chain combines TRBV28 with TRBJ2-7, with D unclear. Trimming pared 11 bases from V and 3 bases from J, leaving 17 bases between. Germline assignment: CDR1 MDHEN and CDR2 SYDVKM. This CDR3 has 13 amino acids. The CDR3 region has the DNA TGTGCCTCTCTGCCCCACTCCCACTACGAGCAGTACTTC. Translated: CASLPHSHYEQYF.

This chain connects TRBV19 to TRBJ1-1; D is ambiguous. The CDR3 has 12 residues. CDR1 and CDR2 from the germline V gene are LNHDA and SQIVND (reference sequence). Trimming removed 6 bases from V and 6 bases from J, with 11 bases in between. CDR3 nucleotide sequence: TGTGCCAGTAGCCCTCCATGGCCTGAAGCTTTCTTT. This sequence encodes CASSPPWPEAFF.

This clone was observed a few times. This chain connects TRBV15 to TRBJ2-2, with D possibly TRBD1 on 6 matching bases. The V end was cut by 1 base, the J end by 0 bases, with 9 bases between. The V gene's germline CDR1 is LNHNV and CDR2 YYDKDF (reference sequence). The CDR3 sequence is 16 residues long. As DNA, the CDR3 is TGTGCCACCAGCAGAGTAAGACAGGCGAACACCGGGGAGCTGTTTTTT. Protein sequence: CATSRVRQANTGELFF.

CDR3 sequence: CATSRMYGSGNTIYF. CDR3 nucleotide sequence: TGTGCCACCAGCAGAATGTACGGGTCTGGAAACACCATATATTTT. The chain employs TRBV15 and TRBJ1-3; D remains ambiguous. CDR3 size: 15 residues. CDR1 is LNHNV and CDR2 is YYDKDF in the germline V gene (reference sequence). V was cut by 2 bases and J by 1 base, with 9 bases left in between.

The chain links TRBV19 to TRBJ2-5, with 13 positions matching TRBD2. The V gene end was trimmed by 4 bases and the J gene end by 9 bases; junction bases not matched to a gene: 11. The length of the CDR3 is 16 residues. Germline CDR1 is LNHDA and CDR2 is SQIVND (reference sequence). CDR3 nucleotides: TGTGCCAGTAGTACAACCCGGACTAGCGGGGGATATCCCCAGTACTTC. Translating it yields CASSTTRTSGGYPQYF.

The chain employs TRBV28 and TRBJ2-7; D ambiguous. This CDR3 contains 12 residues. CDR1 and CDR2 from the germline V gene are MDHEN and SYDVKM. V dropped 2 bases and J dropped 5 bases, with 7 bases sitting between them. CDR3 in DNA: TGTGCCAGCAGTTTACTTTCTGACGAGCAGTACTTC. Its protein product is CASSLLSDEQYF.

The CDR3 spells CASSSLAGATDTQYF. Written as DNA, the CDR3 is TGTGCCAGCAGCTCGCTAGCGGGGGCCACAGATACGCAGTATTTT. V gene TRBV11-2 combines with J gene TRBJ2-3; TRBD2 aligns across 10 bases. Unmatched junction bases numbered 3, after V lost 4 bases and J lost 2 bases. Germline CDR1 SGHAT, CDR2 FQNNGV. This CDR3 is 15 amino acids long.

This clone appeared a single time. The rearrangement uses TRBV6-6 and TRBJ2-1; 7 bases match TRBD2. Per germline, CDR1 MNHNY and CDR2 SVGAGI (reference sequence). V lost 7 bases, J lost 10 bases, and 4 bases stayed unmatched. This CDR3 is 11 amino acids long. The DNA for the CDR3 is TGTGCCAGCACCCAGGGAGGGGAGCAGTTCTTC. Translating gives CASTQGGEQFF.

The rearrangement uses TRBV28 and TRBJ1-5; no firm D call. The germline CDR1 and CDR2 sequences are MDHEN and SYDVKM. V was cut by 3 bases and J by 8 bases, with 8 bases left in between. The CDR3 loop spans 12 amino acids. In DNA, the CDR3 is TGTGCCAGCAGTTTCTTGTCGGAGCCCCAGCATTTT. Its translation: CASSFLSEPQHF. Filled out from reference TRBV28 and TRBJ1-5, the complete variable domain reads DVKVTQSSRYLVKRTGEKVFLECVQDMDHENMFWYRQDPGLGLRLIYFSYDVKMKEKGDIPEGYSVSREKKERFSLILESASTNQTSMYLCASSFLSEPQHFGDGTRLSIL.

The V call is TRBV5-1, the J call TRBJ2-1, with D maybe TRBD1 (6 bases). Germline CDR1 SGHRS, CDR2 YFSETQ. V was trimmed by 3 bases and J by 6 bases, leaving 13 bases between them. The CDR3 sequence is 14 residues long. CDR3 region: CASSSQGQSNEQFF. DNA of the CDR3: TGCGCCAGCAGCTCCCAGGGGCAAAGCAATGAGCAGTTCTTC. The entire variable domain, with the rest obtained from reference TRBV5-1 and TRBJ2-1, is as follows: KAGVTQTPRYLIKTRGQQVTLSCSPISGHRSVSWYQQTPGQGLQFLFEYFSETQRNKGNFPGRFSGRQFSNSRSEMNVSTLELGDSALYLCASSSQGQSNEQFFGPGTRLTVL.

CDR3 coding DNA: TGCGCCAGCAGCCAAGGTCAGCGACAAGAGACCCAGTACTTC. Protein sequence: CASSQGQRQETQYF. The V gene is TRBV4-3, the J gene TRBJ2-5; D unclear. V was clipped by 1 base and J by 2 bases, with 8 bases between them. Germline V lookup: CDR1 LGHNA, CDR2 YSLEER. CDR3 length: 14 residues.

The chain carries TRBV2 and TRBJ2-7; possibly TRBD1 or TRBD2 for D (5 bases each). CDR3 length: 13 amino acids. Per the germline V gene, CDR1 is SNHLY and CDR2 is FYNNEI. V was pared by 4 bases and J by 2 bases, with 9 bases between. CDR3 DNA: TGTGCCAGCAGTGGGGACCCGGCCTACGAGCAGTACGTC. Its protein is CASSGDPAYEQYV.